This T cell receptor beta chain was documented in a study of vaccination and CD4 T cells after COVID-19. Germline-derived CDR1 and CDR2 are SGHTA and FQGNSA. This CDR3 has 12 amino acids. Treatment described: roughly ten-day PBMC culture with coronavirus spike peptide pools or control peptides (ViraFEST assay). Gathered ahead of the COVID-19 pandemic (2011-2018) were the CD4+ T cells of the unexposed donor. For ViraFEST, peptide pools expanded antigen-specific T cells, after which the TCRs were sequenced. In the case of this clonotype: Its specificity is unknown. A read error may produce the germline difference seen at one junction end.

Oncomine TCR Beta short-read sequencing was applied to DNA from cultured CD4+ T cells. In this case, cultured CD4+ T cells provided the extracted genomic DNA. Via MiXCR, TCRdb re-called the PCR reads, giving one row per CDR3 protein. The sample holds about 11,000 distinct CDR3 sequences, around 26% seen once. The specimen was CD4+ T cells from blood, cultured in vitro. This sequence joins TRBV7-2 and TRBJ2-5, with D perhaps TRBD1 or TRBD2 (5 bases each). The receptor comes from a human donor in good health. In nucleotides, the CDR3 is TGTGCCGGCAGTTGGGGCGGGGAGACCCAGTACTTC. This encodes CAGSWGGETQYF.